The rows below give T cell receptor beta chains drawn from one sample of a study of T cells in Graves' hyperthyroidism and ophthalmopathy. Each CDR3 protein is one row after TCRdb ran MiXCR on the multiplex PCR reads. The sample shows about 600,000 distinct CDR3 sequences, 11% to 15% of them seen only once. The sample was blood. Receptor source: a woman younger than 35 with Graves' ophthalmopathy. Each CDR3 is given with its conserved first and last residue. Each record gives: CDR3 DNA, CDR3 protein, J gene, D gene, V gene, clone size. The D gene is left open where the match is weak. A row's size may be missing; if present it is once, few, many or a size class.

cdr3_nt: TGTGCCAGCTCACCAAACTCCGGCCGCCGCTACGAGCAGTACTTC; cdr3_aa: CASSPNSGRRYEQYF; j_call: TRBJ2-7; d_call: -; v_call: TRBV18; clone_size: many
cdr3_nt: TGTGCCTGGCAGGGCAGGGGCAATGAGCAGTTCTTC; cdr3_aa: CAWQGRGNEQFF; j_call: TRBJ2-1; d_call: -; v_call: TRBV30; clone_size: many
cdr3_nt: TGTGCCAGCAGTGTTCGGACAGACAGTCAGCCCCAGCATTTT; cdr3_aa: CASSVRTDSQPQHF; j_call: TRBJ1-5; d_call: -; v_call: TRBV6-1; clone_size: many
cdr3_nt: TGTGCCAGCAGCTTCAGCGGGTGGGTATCTGGCTACACCTTC; cdr3_aa: CASSFSGWVSGYTF; j_call: TRBJ1-2; d_call: -; v_call: TRBV5-6; clone_size: -
cdr3_nt: TGTGCCAGCAGCCCAGGATACGAGGGGACCCAGTACTTC; cdr3_aa: CASSPGYEGTQYF; j_call: TRBJ2-5; d_call: -; v_call: TRBV7-2; clone_size: many
cdr3_nt: TGTGCCAGTGAAGACCGGGGGTCCTACAATGAGCAGTTCTTC; cdr3_aa: CASEDRGSYNEQFF; j_call: TRBJ2-1; d_call: -; v_call: TRBV11-3; clone_size: many
cdr3_nt: TGTGCCAGCAGGACCCTACTAAGGTCTAACTATGGCTACACCTTC; cdr3_aa: CASRTLLRSNYGYTF; j_call: TRBJ1-2; d_call: -; v_call: TRBV27; clone_size: many
cdr3_nt: TGTGCCAGCAGCAGCAATAGCGCGGCTGAGCAGTTCTTC; cdr3_aa: CASSSNSAAEQFF; j_call: TRBJ2-1; d_call: -; v_call: TRBV11-2; clone_size: many
cdr3_nt: TGTGCCAGTGCCGGGACAGGGGGGTACGAGCAGTACTTC; cdr3_aa: CASAGTGGYEQYF; j_call: TRBJ2-7; d_call: TRBD1; v_call: TRBV19; clone_size: -
cdr3_nt: TGTGCCGTAAAAGGCCGGGGGGCCCCCGGGGAGCTGTTTTTT; cdr3_aa: CAVKGRGAPGELFF; j_call: TRBJ2-2; d_call: -; v_call: TRBV10-3; clone_size: -
cdr3_nt: TGTGCCAGCAGTTACAGACAGGGGCGGCAGCCCCAGCATTTT; cdr3_aa: CASSYRQGRQPQHF; j_call: TRBJ1-5; d_call: TRBD1; v_call: TRBV12-3/TRBV12-4; clone_size: -
cdr3_nt: TGCGCCAGCAGCTCCGTCGGGAACCTCGGCGGCTACACCTTC; cdr3_aa: CASSSVGNLGGYTF; j_call: TRBJ1-2; d_call: -; v_call: TRBV5-1; clone_size: many
cdr3_nt: TGTGCCAGCAGCTTAACGGGGGGGGGCAATGAGCAGTTCTTC; cdr3_aa: CASSLTGGGNEQFF; j_call: TRBJ2-1; d_call: TRBD2; v_call: TRBV7-3; clone_size: -
cdr3_nt: TGTGCCAGCAGTTTAGGGGGATTAGGCACTGAAGCTTTCTTT; cdr3_aa: CASSLGGLGTEAFF; j_call: TRBJ1-1; d_call: -; v_call: TRBV7-3; clone_size: many
cdr3_nt: TGTGCCAGCAGTGGCACTCCCGGCGAAAAACTGTTTTTT; cdr3_aa: CASSGTPGEKLFF; j_call: TRBJ1-4; d_call: -; v_call: TRBV7-9; clone_size: many
cdr3_nt: TGTGCCAGCAGTTTGGCGATTGTTAGCCTTAGCGGGAGCGAGGACGAGCAGTACTTC; cdr3_aa: CASSLAIVSLSGSEDEQYF; j_call: TRBJ2-7; d_call: TRBD2; v_call: TRBV28; clone_size: many
cdr3_nt: TGTGCCAGCAGTTACCCTCCCGGCGGGATCGCCTACAATGAGCAGTTCTTC; cdr3_aa: CASSYPPGGIAYNEQFF; j_call: TRBJ2-1; d_call: -; v_call: TRBV6-2/TRBV6-3; clone_size: few
cdr3_nt: TGTGCCAGCAGCCCCCTGGGAGGGAATGAGGCAGATACGCAGTATTTT; cdr3_aa: CASSPLGGNEADTQYF; j_call: TRBJ2-3; d_call: TRBD2; v_call: TRBV9; clone_size: few
cdr3_nt: TGCAGTGCCGCCCCGACAGGGACGATCTATAATTCACCCCTCCACTTT; cdr3_aa: CSAAPTGTIYNSPLHF; j_call: TRBJ1-6; d_call: TRBD1; v_call: TRBV20-1; clone_size: many
cdr3_nt: TGTGCCAGCAGTCTCATGGGGGGGGTCTACGAGCAGTACTTC; cdr3_aa: CASSLMGGVYEQYF; j_call: TRBJ2-7; d_call: TRBD2; v_call: TRBV6-1; clone_size: many
cdr3_nt: TGTGCCAGTAGTCATAGGGGGACTAAAGCAATGGGGCAGTTCTTC; cdr3_aa: CASSHRGTKAMGQFF; j_call: TRBJ2-1; d_call: -; v_call: TRBV19; clone_size: few
cdr3_nt: TGTGCCAGCAGCCATAGCGGGCCACAGTACTTC; cdr3_aa: CASSHSGPQYF; j_call: TRBJ2-5; d_call: TRBD2; v_call: TRBV5-6; clone_size: many
cdr3_nt: TGTGCCAGCTCACCACCAGAAGGGGCCGGTGGCTACACCTTC; cdr3_aa: CASSPPEGAGGYTF; j_call: TRBJ1-2; d_call: -; v_call: TRBV18; clone_size: -
cdr3_nt: TGTGCCAGCAGTTACTCGAGCTCGTCAGGGAGTCCCTACGAGCAGTACTTC; cdr3_aa: CASSYSSSSGSPYEQYF; j_call: TRBJ2-7; d_call: -; v_call: TRBV6-5; clone_size: -
cdr3_nt: TGTGCCTGGAGTGTTACGGGGGATCAGCCCCAGCATTTT; cdr3_aa: CAWSVTGDQPQHF; j_call: TRBJ1-5; d_call: -; v_call: TRBV30; clone_size: many
cdr3_nt: TGCAGCGTAGCCTCAGGGGCAGGATATGAAAAACTGTTTTTT; cdr3_aa: CSVASGAGYEKLFF; j_call: TRBJ1-4; d_call: -; v_call: TRBV29-1; clone_size: -
cdr3_nt: TGTGCCAGCAGTTATCTGACCGGGACTTCCGAGGAGACCCAGTACTTC; cdr3_aa: CASSYLTGTSEETQYF; j_call: TRBJ2-5; d_call: -; v_call: TRBV6-2/TRBV6-3; clone_size: many
cdr3_nt: TGCAGTGCTCCGACTAGCGGATACTACGAGCAGTACTTC; cdr3_aa: CSAPTSGYYEQYF; j_call: TRBJ2-7; d_call: TRBD2; v_call: TRBV20-1; clone_size: many
cdr3_nt: TGTGCCGGTCTGTCCCTCGGGGGTGGGCCGGAGACCCAGTACTTC; cdr3_aa: CAGLSLGGGPETQYF; j_call: TRBJ2-5; d_call: -; v_call: TRBV28; clone_size: few
cdr3_nt: TGTGCCACCAGCAGAGAATCTCGGGGGCTTCGGGCTGAAGCTTTCTTT; cdr3_aa: CATSRESRGLRAEAFF; j_call: TRBJ1-1; d_call: -; v_call: TRBV15; clone_size: many
cdr3_nt: TGTGCCATCAGTGACCCGGGACTAGCGGGGAGCACAGATACGCAGTATTTT; cdr3_aa: CAISDPGLAGSTDTQYF; j_call: TRBJ2-3; d_call: TRBD2; v_call: TRBV10-3; clone_size: few
cdr3_nt: TGCAGTGCCCCAGATGGTCCCATGTACGAGCAGTACTTC; cdr3_aa: CSAPDGPMYEQYF; j_call: TRBJ2-7; d_call: -; v_call: TRBV20-1; clone_size: few
cdr3_nt: TGTGCCAGCAGCTTAGGGGCCCTACGGGAGCAGTACTTC; cdr3_aa: CASSLGALREQYF; j_call: TRBJ2-7; d_call: -; v_call: TRBV7-9; clone_size: many
cdr3_nt: TGCAGTGCTAGGCCTCTTTCTCAGCGCGAGCAGTACTTC; cdr3_aa: CSARPLSQREQYF; j_call: TRBJ2-7; d_call: -; v_call: TRBV20-1; clone_size: few
cdr3_nt: TGTGCCAGCACCCCCACAGGGGTGAACACTGAAGCTTTCTTT; cdr3_aa: CASTPTGVNTEAFF; j_call: TRBJ1-1; d_call: TRBD1; v_call: TRBV12-3/TRBV12-4; clone_size: many
cdr3_nt: TGTGCCAGCTCACCGGTACAGGGTCCTCCTGGGGCCAACGTCCTGACTTTC; cdr3_aa: CASSPVQGPPGANVLTF; j_call: TRBJ2-6; d_call: -; v_call: TRBV18; clone_size: -
cdr3_nt: TGTGCCAGTAGTCCCGGGACTAGCGGGGGATTCCAAGAGACCCAGTACTTC; cdr3_aa: CASSPGTSGGFQETQYF; j_call: TRBJ2-5; d_call: TRBD2; v_call: TRBV19; clone_size: many
cdr3_nt: TGTGCCAGCAGCTTCGTGGGAGAACGGGAGCAGTTCTTC; cdr3_aa: CASSFVGEREQFF; j_call: TRBJ2-1; d_call: -; v_call: TRBV7-8; clone_size: many
cdr3_nt: TGTGCCAGCAGTGGACTAACAGGGACGCGGACTGAAGCTTTCTTT; cdr3_aa: CASSGLTGTRTEAFF; j_call: TRBJ1-1; d_call: -; v_call: TRBV25-1; clone_size: -
cdr3_nt: TGTGCCACCAAAACCTACAGGGGTGGTTGGCCCAGGGAGCTGTTTTTT; cdr3_aa: CATKTYRGGWPRELFF; j_call: TRBJ2-2; d_call: TRBD1; v_call: TRBV28; clone_size: few
cdr3_nt: TGTGCCAGCAGTTTCGGGGGCCAGGGGAGGGATACGCAGTATTTT; cdr3_aa: CASSFGGQGRDTQYF; j_call: TRBJ2-3; d_call: -; v_call: TRBV27; clone_size: many